The clone carrying this T cell receptor beta chain was seen once. Original analysis: Counts of nucleated cells, estimated from reference gene primer amplification, were obtained. Sequencing was performed with immunoSEQ multiplex PCR; in TCRdb, only in-frame clones are kept and a portion is missing. V, J and clone size are taken as reported in that table, and D and trimming were inferred from the DNA itself. This sample has more than 100,000 clones, with more than 60% found just once. The CDR3 runs 14 residues. V was cut by 4 bases and J by 6 bases, with 14 bases left in between. Germline values: CDR1 LNHDA, CDR2 SQIVND (reference sequence). This sample is part of a study of blood T cell repertoires in COVID-19. Whole-study context: Sources were T cells, B-cell-depleted T cells, or PBMCs; the material itself was cDNA or gDNA.

This chain links TRBV19 with TRBJ2-3, with D possibly matching TRBD1 (6 bases). The sequencing input was peripheral blood. The sequence was collected from a man in his 70s with acute or convalescent COVID-19. CDR3 region: CASSTGYREDTQYF. The CDR3 region has the DNA TGTGCCAGTAGTACGGGGTACAGGGAGGATACGCAGTATTTT.